The 3 T cell receptor beta chains presented below share a single source sample, sequenced in a study of blood T cells in healthy people across ages. The authors ran a second PCR of 7 to 11 cycles using a sample-barcoded 5' primer and a J-beta primer mix. MiXCR, applied by TCRdb to the 5' RACE reads, yields one record per CDR3 protein. This sample carries about 380,000 distinct CDR3 sequences, 50% to 60% of them seen once, and the ten largest clones take about 54%. Sample: blood. The receptor set was obtained from a man between 60 and 75 years old in good health.

This clonotype was detected ten times or more. V usage is TRBV4-3 and J usage is TRBJ2-4; 8 nucleotides align to TRBD2. Germline loops: CDR1 LGHNA, CDR2 YSLEER. The CDR3 is 14 amino acids. The V and J ends lost 4 bases and 3 bases, in that order; junction bases with no gene match: 2. CDR3 sequence reads: CASSPGGGKNIQYF. DNA of the CDR3: TGCGCCAGCAGCCCCGGGGGGGGCAAAAACATTCAGTACTTC.

CDR3 DNA: TGTGCCAGCAGCCAGTCTGGACTAGCGGAATACAATGAGCAGTTCTTC. Amino acids: CASSQSGLAEYNEQFF. The rearrangement uses TRBV14 and TRBJ2-1; 10 nucleotides match TRBD2. This CDR3 is 16 amino acids long. Germline loops: CDR1 SGHDN, CDR2 FVKESK. Trimming cost V 3 bases and J 4 bases; bases outside gene matches: 6. The whole variable domain, remainder taken from reference TRBV14 and TRBJ2-1, is EAGVTQFPSHSVIEKGQTVTLRCDPISGHDNLYWYRRVMGKEIKFLLHFVKESKQDESGMPNNRFLAERTGGTYSTLKVQPAELEDSGVYFCASSQSGLAEYNEQFFGPGTRLTVL.

Concerning this clonotype: This clone may be a read error of a much larger clone one base away. The J gene is TRBJ2-7, the V gene TRBV6-5, with a tentative D call TRBD1 (6 bases). This CDR3 has 16 amino acids. From germline, CDR1 is MNHEY and CDR2 SVGAGI. The ends were cut back, 0 bases at V and 2 bases at J, with 14 bases in the middle. Here the CDR3 reads CASSYSIGQGTYEQYF. CDR3 DNA sequence: TGTGCCAGCAGTTACTCGATAGGTCAGGGGACCTACGAGCAGTACTTC.